This T cell receptor beta chain was observed in a study of T cell repertoires in cytomegalovirus infection. Overall study results and limits: HLA-C-restricted CMV clonotypes gave the most frequent clonotype in two of eight donors.

This clonotype was recorded at least ten times. Its antigen is as yet unknown. TCRdb processed the reads anew with MiXCR; each CDR3 protein has one entry. The repertoire consists of hundreds of thousands of distinct CDR3 sequences, with 15% to 20% occurring once and the leading ten covering more than 10%. The source material was PBMCs. The receptor was isolated from a human donor in good health (CMV status not recorded). Some clones in this sample may be carry-over from other donors' samples.

The CDR3 reads CAISTVFYEQYF. For the CDR3, the DNA is TGTGCCATCAGTACAGTCTTCTACGAGCAGTACTTC. This chain connects TRBV10-3 to TRBJ2-7; D gene unclear. V lost 5 bases and J 3 bases, leaving 8 bases between the germline ends. Germline loops: CDR1 ENHRY, CDR2 SYGVKD. The CDR3 loop spans 12 amino acids.